This TCR beta chain derives from a study of blood T cell repertoires in COVID-19. The overall study: Acute-phase and convalescent COVID-19 samples originated in the United States, Italy and Spain. T cells, B-cell-depleted T cells, or PBMCs supplied cDNA or gDNA.

Patients at the Seattle site were enrolled during active infection and followed longitudinally. Study processing details: The assay estimated nucleated cells by amplifying reference gene primers. Generated by immunoSEQ multiplex PCR, the TCRdb table keeps only in-frame clones and is missing some. For V, J and clone size, that table is used; D and trimming come from the DNA. The table has around 26,000 clones, 75% to 85% seen once; the top ten hold 2% to 2.5%. The germline CDR1 and CDR2 sequences are SQVTM and ANQGSEA. Germline trimming cut 7 bases from V and 4 bases from J; bases unmatched to any gene: 10. The CDR3 spans 15 residues.

This receptor was taken from a woman aged 70-85 years with COVID-19, enrolled during active disease. The material sequenced was peripheral blood. The rearrangement uses TRBV29-1 and TRBJ2-1; TRBD2 matches at 10 bases. The DNA for the CDR3 is TGCAGCGCTGGACACTCTAGCGGGAGTTACAATGAGCAGTTCTTC. Its translation is CSAGHSSGSYNEQFF.